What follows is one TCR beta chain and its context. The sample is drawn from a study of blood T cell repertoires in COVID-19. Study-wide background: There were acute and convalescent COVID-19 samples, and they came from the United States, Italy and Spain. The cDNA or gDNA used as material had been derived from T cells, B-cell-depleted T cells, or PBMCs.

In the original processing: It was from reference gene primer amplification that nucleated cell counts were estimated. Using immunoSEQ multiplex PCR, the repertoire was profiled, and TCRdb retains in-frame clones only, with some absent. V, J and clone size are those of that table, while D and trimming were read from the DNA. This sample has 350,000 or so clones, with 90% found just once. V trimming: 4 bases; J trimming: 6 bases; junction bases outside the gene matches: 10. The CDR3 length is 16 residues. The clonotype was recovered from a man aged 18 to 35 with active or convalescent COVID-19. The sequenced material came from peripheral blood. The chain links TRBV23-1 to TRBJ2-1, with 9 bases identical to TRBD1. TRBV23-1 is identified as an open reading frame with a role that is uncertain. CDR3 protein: CASSREAGTGTNEQFF. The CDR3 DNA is TGCGCCAGCAGTCGAGAGGCCGGGACAGGGACCAATGAGCAGTTCTTC.